Presented here are 27 T cell receptor beta chains from one specimen sequenced in a study of blood T cell repertoires in COVID-19. Method: immunoSEQ multiplex PCR; TCRdb's copy keeps in-frame clones and lacks some. Altogether over 200,000 clones are present, about 80% being singletons, with the ten largest covering 3% to 3.5%. The sample taken for sequencing was peripheral blood. These receptors were obtained from a woman older than 75 with acute or convalescent COVID-19.

The chain carries TRBV28 and TRBJ2-7; 7 bases line up with TRBD1. CDR3 length equals 15 residues. Per germline, CDR1 MDHEN and CDR2 SYDVKM. V lost 4 bases, J lost 2 bases, and 8 bases stayed unmatched. The CDR3 reads CASSSVGTEPYEQYF. In DNA form, the CDR3 reads TGTGCCAGCAGTTCGGTCGGGACAGAGCCCTACGAGCAGTACTTC.

The rearrangement links TRBV28 to TRBJ1-2; the match to TRBD1 covers 9 bases. After removal of 5 bases from V and 3 bases from J, the junction contained 4 bases not matched to a gene. CDR3 size: 14 residues. Germline V gene data show CDR1 as MDHEN and CDR2 as SYDVKM. CDR3 residues: CASSTTGGDYGYTF. The CDR3 nucleotides read TGTGCCAGCAGTACGACAGGGGGAGACTATGGCTACACCTTC.

This chain links TRBV19 with TRBJ2-3; D possibly corresponds to TRBD2 (7 bases). Trimming took off 3 bases at V and 1 base at J, with 14 bases between the two ends. In germline, CDR1 is LNHDA, CDR2 SQIVND (reference sequence). The CDR3 has 16 amino acids. This CDR3 reads CASSIGAGARTDTQYF. The CDR3 DNA follows: TGTGCCAGTAGTATTGGGGCGGGGGCCCGCACAGATACGCAGTATTTT.

CDR3 sequence (DNA): TGTGCCAGCAGCTTAGATCTTCGGGGTAACGCTTTCTTT. This encodes CASSLDLRGNAFF. V and J are TRBV11-2 and TRBJ1-1; D remains ambiguous. Deletions cut 0 bases from V and 11 bases from J, with 13 bases between. CDR1 is SGHAT and CDR2 is FQNNGV in the germline V gene. The CDR3 runs to 13 residues.

With respect to this clone: This specimen includes other DNA sequences encoding the same CDR3. V is TRBV19 and J is TRBJ1-1, with D perhaps TRBD1 (5 bases). The CDR3 runs to 13 residues. Trimming took off 5 bases at V and 1 base at J, with 8 bases between the two ends. Germline CDR1 and CDR2: LNHDA and SQIVND (reference sequence). CDR3 nucleotides: TGTGCCAGTAGTCAGGGTCAGAACACTGAAGCTTTCTTT. Amino acids: CASSQGQNTEAFF.

This clone has only a few counts. The chain has TRBV6-1 and TRBJ2-7; 9 bases are a match to TRBD2. From germline, CDR1 is MNHNS and CDR2 SASEGT. V dropped 1 base and J dropped 0; count of bases not matched to a gene: 4. CDR3 length: 16 amino acids. CDR3 residues: CASSEGSSGNSYEQYF. In DNA form, the CDR3 reads TGTGCCAGCAGTGAAGGATCTAGCGGGAACTCCTACGAGCAGTACTTC.

The chain is built from TRBV7-8 and TRBJ1-4; D is perhaps TRBD1 (6 bases). Germline CDR1 and CDR2: SGHVS and FQNEAQ. CDR3 length equals 14 residues. The V and J ends lost 8 bases and 2 bases respectively, with 12 bases between them. The CDR3 DNA reads as TGTGCCAGCCGCCGTCAGGGGACTAATGAAAAACTGTTTTTT. As protein: CASRRQGTNEKLFF.

V usage is TRBV24-1 and J usage is TRBJ2-1, with 10 bases that match TRBD2. Germline CDR1 KGHDR, CDR2 SFDVKD. Trimming took 2 bases from V and 10 from J; bases not matched to a gene: 7. This CDR3 has 15 residues. The CDR3 loop reads CATSDSSLAGREQFF. The CDR3 coding sequence is TGTGCCACCAGTGATTCCTCACTAGCGGGACGGGAGCAGTTCTTC.

V is TRBV7-2 and J is TRBJ2-7; D perhaps matches TRBD2 (6 bases). Trimming shortened V by 1 base and J by 0 bases, and 13 bases separated the two germline ends. The CDR3 has 16 residues. The germline V gene has CDR1 SGHTA and CDR2 FQGNSA. The CDR3 reads CASSLVGAGLSYEQYF. The CDR3 nucleotides read TGTGCCAGCAGCTTAGTTGGAGCGGGTCTCTCCTACGAGCAGTACTTC.

The chain couples TRBV7-8 to TRBJ1-6; D unclear. Trimming stripped 1 base from V and 8 bases from J, with 9 bases between. This CDR3 comprises 14 residues. CDR1 is SGHVS and CDR2 is FQNEAQ in the germline V gene. CDR3 sequence (DNA): TGTGCCAGCAGCTTAGTTTTTAGCGATTCACCCCTCCACTTT. The encoded protein is CASSLVFSDSPLHF. The complete variable domain, with remaining parts taken from reference TRBV7-8 and TRBJ1-6, reads GAGVSQSPRYKVAKRGQDVALRCDPISGHVSLFWYQQALGQGPEFLTYFQNEAQLDKSGLPSDRFFAERPEGSVSTLKIQRTQQEDSAVYLCASSLVFSDSPLHFGNGTRLTVT.

The chain combines TRBV7-9 with TRBJ1-4; no reliable D call. Germline V gene lookup returns CDR1 SEHNR and CDR2 FQNEAQ (reference sequence). The CDR3 sequence is 14 residues long. With 3 bases removed from V and 4 bases from J, the gap between germline ends came to 9 bases. The CDR3 DNA reads as TGTGCCAGCAGCTTCGGGAGGAGTAATGAAAAACTGTTTTTT. This codes for CASSFGRSNEKLFF.

This rearrangement joins TRBV11-2 to TRBJ1-2; D remains ambiguous. The length of the CDR3 is 13 residues. V lost 3 bases, J lost 8 bases, and 13 bases lay in between. From germline, CDR1 is SGHAT and CDR2 FQNNGV. The CDR3 DNA reads as TGTGCCAGCAGCTTCCCGTCAGCGTTAGGCTACACCTTC. It is translated as CASSFPSALGYTF. Combining the CDR3 with reference TRBV11-2 and TRBJ1-2 gives the whole variable domain EAGVAQSPRYKIIEKRQSVAFWCNPISGHATLYWYQQILGQGPKLLIQFQNNGVVDDSQLPKDRFSAERLKGVDSTLKIQPAKLEDSAVYLCASSFPSALGYTFGSGTRLTVV.

The chain links TRBV5-1 to TRBJ2-2; tentative D call: TRBD1 (5 bases). Germline loops: CDR1 SGHRS, CDR2 YFSETQ. CDR3 length: 16 amino acids. V was clipped by 1 base and J by 4 bases, with 14 bases between them. CDR3 sequence: CASSLSRMGPTGELFF. The CDR3 DNA follows: TGCGCCAGCAGCTTGTCCAGGATGGGGCCCACCGGGGAGCTGTTTTTT.

CDR3 in DNA: TGTGCCAGCTCACCGGGACAGGGGGCGATTGGCTACACCTTC. Its protein is CASSPGQGAIGYTF. V gene TRBV18 combines with J gene TRBJ1-2; 12 nucleotides agree with TRBD1. The V gene end was trimmed by 3 bases and the J gene end by 7 bases; junction bases not matched to a gene: 3. CDR1 is KGHSH, CDR2 LQKENI, per germline. The CDR3 runs to 14 residues.

The CDR3 region has the DNA TGTGCCAGCAGTTTAGGTAGACAGGGAAAATGGTATGGCTACACCTTC. Encoded protein: CASSLGRQGKWYGYTF. The chain has TRBV27 and TRBJ1-2; TRBD1 agrees at 7 bases. The ends lost 2 bases at V and 5 bases at J; junction bases unmatched: 11. Germline V gives CDR1 MNHEY, CDR2 SMNVEV (reference sequence). There are 16 residues in the CDR3.

The genes are TRBV21-1 and TRBJ2-1; TRBD2, as called in the table, went unchecked against the DNA. TRBV21-1 is annotated as a pseudogene. This CDR3 is built from 18 residues. The CDR3 here is CASSKAMTGTSGHNEQFF. The DNA for the CDR3 is TGTGCCAGCAGCAAAGCGATGACCGGGACTAGCGGGCACAATGAGCAGTTCTTC.

The chain links TRBV20-1 to TRBJ2-3; no clear D gene. V lost 3 bases and J lost 6, with 7 bases in between. The CDR3 runs to 11 residues. CDR1 DFQATT and CDR2 SNEGSKA come from the germline V gene (reference sequence). CDR3 coding DNA: TGCAGTGCTAGGCGCGCGGATACGCAGTATTTT. It yields the protein CSARRADTQYF.

V is TRBV5-1 and J is TRBJ2-5; maybe TRBD2 (5 bases). Trimming cost V 2 bases and J 1 base, with 12 bases left between them. Germline CDR1 is SGHRS and CDR2 is YFSETQ. The CDR3 contains 15 residues. This CDR3 reads CASSFRGVGQETQYF. CDR3 nucleotides: TGCGCCAGCAGCTTTCGGGGAGTTGGCCAAGAGACCCAGTACTTC.

This clone was detected once. V gene TRBV6-1 combines with J gene TRBJ2-5; TRBD2 agrees at 11 bases. CDR3 length: 14 residues. Germline V gives CDR1 MNHNS, CDR2 SASEGT. V lost 6 bases, J lost 5 bases, and 5 bases stayed unmatched. Here the CDR3 DNA reads TGTGCCAGCAGAAAGACTAGCGGGAAGGAGACCCAGTACTTC. This encodes CASRKTSGKETQYF.

The V call is TRBV4-3, the J call TRBJ2-1, with a possible D match to TRBD2 (5 bases). The CDR3 spans 16 residues. V was clipped by 0 bases and J by 0 bases, with 9 bases between them. Per germline, CDR1 LGHNA and CDR2 YSLEER. Written as DNA, the CDR3 is TGCGCCAGCAGCCAAGATCGGAGCGGCTCCTACAATGAGCAGTTCTTC. It encodes CASSQDRSGSYNEQFF.

This chain links TRBV3-1 (or the pseudogene TRBV3-2) with TRBJ1-2, with unresolved D. V was cut by 0 bases and J by 4 bases, with 15 bases left in between. Germline lookup yields CDR1 LGHDT and CDR2 YNNKEL (reference sequence). This CDR3 region has 16 residues. The CDR3 region has the DNA TGTGCCAGCAGCCAAGATAGAGGTACCGCGCTCTATGGCTACACCTTC. This codes for CASSQDRGTALYGYTF.

Remarks on this clone: The sample carries other DNA sequences with the same CDR3. The genes are TRBV7-9 and TRBJ1-2, with D maybe TRBD1 (5 bases). The germline CDR1 and CDR2 sequences are SEHNR and FQNEAQ (reference sequence). The V end lost 1 base, the J end lost 2 bases, and 8 bases lay between the germline ends. The CDR3 is 14 residues long. DNA of the CDR3: TGTGCCAGCAGCTTAGTAGCAGGGAACTATGGCTACACCTTC. It is translated as CASSLVAGNYGYTF.

The chain is built from TRBV19 and TRBJ2-5, with TRBD2 matching over 8 bases. The CDR3 covers 17 residues. With 3 bases clipped from V and 4 bases from J, the junction kept 13 bases outside the gene matches. Germline CDR1 reads LNHDA; CDR2 reads SQIVND (reference sequence). CDR3 sequence (DNA): TGTGCCAGTAGTATCTCTTCGGGAGGGCCTTTTGGAGAGACCCAGTACTTC. Encoded protein: CASSISSGGPFGETQYF.

This chain uses TRBV6-5 with TRBJ1-1; D gene ambiguous. Germline V gives CDR1 MNHEY, CDR2 SVGAGI. CDR3 length equals 12 residues. Trimming removed 2 bases from V and 11 bases from J, with 12 bases in between. The CDR3 sequence: CASSYAEGTAFF. CDR3 in DNA: TGTGCCAGCAGTTACGCAGAGGGTACGGCTTTCTTT.

DNA of the CDR3: TGCGCCAGCAGCCGGGCTCCGGGACACGGGTTCGAAGAGCAGTACTTC. Translation gives CASSRAPGHGFEEQYF. This sequence joins TRBV4-1 and TRBJ2-7, with D perhaps matching TRBD1 (6 bases). There are 16 residues in the CDR3. Germline V lookup: CDR1 MGHRA, CDR2 YSYEKL. V shed 4 bases and J shed 7 bases, with 23 bases lying between them.

This clone has only one observation. The chain uses TRBV7-2 and TRBJ1-4; D perhaps matches TRBD1 (6 bases). The CDR3 runs to 16 residues. Per the germline V gene, CDR1 is SGHTA and CDR2 is FQGNSA. Trimming shortened V by 5 bases and J by 4 bases, and 17 bases separated the two germline ends. The CDR3 DNA reads TGTGCCAGCAGCCCCATGGGGGCAGGGGATAATGAAAAACTGTTTTTT. Protein sequence: CASSPMGAGDNEKLFF.

V is TRBV4-2 and J is TRBJ2-5, with D possibly TRBD2 on 6 matching bases. The CDR3 loop spans 16 amino acids. Deletions cut 1 base from V and 2 bases from J, with 14 bases between. The germline V gene encodes CDR1 LGHNA and CDR2 YNFKEQ. This chain's CDR3 is CASSQGAGRQQETQYF. The CDR3 bases are TGTGCCAGCAGCCAAGGGGCGGGGAGGCAGCAAGAGACCCAGTACTTC.